The following is a T cell receptor beta chain sequence with its context. Its antigen is as yet unknown. It was healthy bone marrow donors who served as donors. With 60 Vbeta and 13 Jbeta primers, the PCR was carried out. Method: immunoSEQ multiplex PCR; TCRdb's copy keeps in-frame clones and lacks some. The sample shows 150,000 to 200,000 clones, more than 65% of them seen only once. This sample stems from a study of cytomegalovirus exposure and HLA in healthy donors. Across the whole study: Researchers found that about four fifths of 398 genotyped donors fell within the Caucasian-associated ancestry cluster.

Per the germline V gene, CDR1 is SEHNR and CDR2 is FQNEAQ (reference sequence). V gave up 5 bases and J gave up 7 bases, with 9 bases separating them. CDR3 length: 12 amino acids. General study points: Immune exposure was documented only through CMV serostatus.

The gene calls are TRBV7-9 and TRBJ1-5; the D gene is possibly TRBD1 (5 bases). Input material: PBMCs. This TCR came from a man aged 50 to 59 in good health and CMV-seropositive. CDR3 sequence (DNA): TGTGCCAGCAGCGCGGGGGAGCAGCCCCAGCATTTT. Residues: CASSAGEQPQHF. The whole variable domain, filled in from reference TRBV7-9 and TRBJ1-5, reads DTGVSQNPRHKITKRGQNVTFRCDPISEHNRLYWYRQTLGQGPEFLTYFQNEAQLEKSRLLSDRFSAERPKGSFSTLEIQRTEQGDSAMYLCASSAGEQPQHFGDGTRLSIL.